This T cell receptor (beta chain) was captured by sequencing in a study of shared clonotypes between healthy human individuals. Libraries were prepared by immunoSEQ multiplex PCR; TCRdb keeps only in-frame clonotypes and omits some of them. Among hundreds of thousands of clones listed, less than 85% were seen once. The sample comprised memory CD4+ T cells sorted from blood. The subset: CD45RA-negative fraction. The TCR sequence derives from a woman aged 25 to 39 in good health.

The CDR3 DNA reads as TGTGCCTGGTCGCCTAGCCCGGTGGGGGGCTACGAGCAGTACTTC. It specifies CAWSPSPVGGYEQYF. The chain links TRBV30 to TRBJ2-7; D perhaps matches TRBD2 (6 bases). The CDR3 has 15 residues. V gave up 5 bases and J gave up 3 bases, with 20 bases separating them. The V gene's germline CDR1 is GTSNPN and CDR2 SVGIG (reference sequence).